A single sample is the source of the 2 T cell receptor beta chains below, sequenced in a study of cytomegalovirus exposure and HLA in healthy donors. Use of 60 Vbeta and 13 Jbeta primers characterized the PCR. Repertoires were generated with immunoSEQ multiplex PCR, while TCRdb's copy carries only in-frame clones and drops some. In the table there are 150,000 to 200,000 clones, around four fifths of which are singletons. The sequenced sample consisted of PBMCs. These receptors all come from a female donor in good health and CMV-seronegative.

The CDR3: CARGGGGTDTQYF. The CDR3 DNA follows: TGTGCCCGAGGGGGCGGGGGGACAGATACGCAGTATTTT. V gene TRBV30 combines with J gene TRBJ2-3; D perhaps matches TRBD2 (8 bases). The germline V gene encodes CDR1 GTSNPN and CDR2 SVGIG (reference sequence). The CDR3 covers 13 residues. Trimming took 8 bases from V and 3 from J, leaving 15 bases between them. Together with reference TRBV30 and TRBJ2-3, the CDR3 gives the full variable domain: SQTIHQWPATLVQPVGSPLSLECTVEGTSNPNLYWYRQAAGRGLQLLFYSVGIGQISSEVPQNLSASRPQDRQFILSSKKLLLSDSGFYLCARGGGGTDTQYFGPGTRLTVL.

This chain links TRBV6-1 with TRBJ1-6; 12 nucleotides agree with TRBD1. Germline lookup yields CDR1 MNHNS and CDR2 SASEGT. CDR3 length equals 17 residues. Unmatched junction bases numbered 7, after V lost 4 bases and J lost 6 bases. CDR3 amino acids: CASSAPGQGASNSPLHF. CDR3 coding DNA: TGTGCCAGCAGTGCCCCGGGACAGGGGGCGTCTAATTCACCCCTCCACTTT.